The source of this T cell receptor (beta chain) is a study of spatial heterogeneity in lung cancer. Broader study findings: There were more appearances of ubiquitous expanded tumor TCRs in blood at resection than at follow-up.

This clonotype was picked up a small number of times. Its specificity is unknown. TCRdb independently ran MiXCR on the 5' RACE reads; one entry per CDR3 protein. The sample has around 98,000 distinct CDR3 sequences, 19% seen once. Germline CDR1 DFQATT, CDR2 SNEGSKA (reference sequence). The CDR3 has 13 residues. V was clipped by 1 base and J by 0 bases, with 6 bases between them. Time point meaning: blood at routine non-recurrence follow-up after resection. The receptor's source is a male donor with early-stage non-small cell lung cancer. The sample in question was PBMCs, obtained at follow-up. The chain employs TRBV20-1 and TRBJ1-2, with no clear D. The CDR3 nucleotides are TGCAGTGCTAGAGTGGCAGCTAACTATGGCTACACCTTC. This encodes CSARVAANYGYTF.